The clone carrying this T cell receptor (beta chain) was detected ten times or more. Profiling that covered TCR beta VDJ and CDR3 relied on genomic DNA as its template. TCRdb redid the calling of the reads with MiXCR, one entry per CDR3 protein. This sample has about 220,000 distinct CDR3 sequences; approximately 35% occur once, and the top ten carry around 1.1%. The sample belongs to a study of CD8+CD57+ T cells in acquired aplastic anemia. Overall study context: Quantities of DNA derived from sorted CD4+ and CD8+ cells averaged around 3 ug. Healthy donors yielded some 9.9 million CD4+ cell reads on average.

The CDR3 runs to 15 residues. V shed 2 bases and J shed 0 bases, with 10 bases lying between them. From germline, CDR1 is SNHLY and CDR2 FYNNEI. The clonotype originates from a human donor in good health, serving as a control. The V call is TRBV2, the J call TRBJ1-2, with D possibly being TRBD1 (5 bases). Specimen: sorted CD4+, CD8+, or CD8+CD57+ T cells (not recorded which) from PBMCs. CDR3 sequence: CASSELRTTNYGYTF. CDR3 nucleotide sequence: TGTGCCAGCAGTGAACTACGGACAACTAACTATGGCTACACCTTC.